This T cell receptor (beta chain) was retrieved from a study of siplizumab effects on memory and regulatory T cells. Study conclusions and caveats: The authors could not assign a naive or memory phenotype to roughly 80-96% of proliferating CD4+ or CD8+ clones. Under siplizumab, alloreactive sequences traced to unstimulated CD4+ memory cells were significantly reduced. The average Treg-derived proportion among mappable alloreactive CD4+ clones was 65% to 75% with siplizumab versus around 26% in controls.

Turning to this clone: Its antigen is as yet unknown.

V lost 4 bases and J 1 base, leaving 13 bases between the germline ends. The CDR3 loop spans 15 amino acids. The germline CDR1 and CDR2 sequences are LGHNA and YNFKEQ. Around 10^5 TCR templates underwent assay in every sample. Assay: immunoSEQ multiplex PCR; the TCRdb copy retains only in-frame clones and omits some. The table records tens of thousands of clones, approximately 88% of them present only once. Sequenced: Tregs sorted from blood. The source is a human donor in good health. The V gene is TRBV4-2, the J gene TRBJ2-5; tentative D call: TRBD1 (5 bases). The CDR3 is CASSPRGLIQETQYF. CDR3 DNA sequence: TGTGCCAGCAGCCCAAGGGGCTTAATCCAAGAGACCCAGTACTTC.